This TCR beta chain stems from a study of blood T cell repertoires in COVID-19. Study at large: Nucleic acid was either cDNA or gDNA, and it came from T cells, B-cell-depleted T cells, or PBMCs.

Germline V CDR1 and CDR2: SGDLS, YYNGEE. There are 14 residues in the CDR3. V lost 4 bases and J 0 bases, leaving 11 bases between the germline ends. Sequencing was performed with immunoSEQ multiplex PCR; in TCRdb, only in-frame clones are kept and a portion is missing. The data contain 200,000 to 250,000 clones, 80% to 90% of them singletons. The source material was PBMCs or T cells enriched from blood (not recorded which). The TCR sequence derives from a woman aged 25 to 39 who had been exposed to COVID-19. This sequence joins TRBV9 and TRBJ2-7; possible D gene TRBD2, 6 bases. This chain's CDR3 is CASSPGSGSYEQYF. The CDR3, as DNA: TGTGCCAGCAGCCCTGGTAGCGGCTCCTACGAGCAGTACTTC.